One sample yielded the 14 T cell receptor beta chains listed below, sequenced in a study of beta chain features in type 1 diabetes. Study-level points and caveats: Moderate but significant shortening of TCRB CDR3s was recorded in all four CD4+ subsets from Type 1 diabetes patients.

Their recognized antigens are unknown. Every bit of the isolated RNA underwent reverse transcription, so sequencing read expressed TCRB transcripts. The repertoire was sequenced with immunoSEQ multiplex PCR; TCRdb's copy has only in-frame clones and lacks some. The sample lists about 700,000 clones; roughly 13% were seen once. The sample consisted of naive CD4+ T cells from blood. The receptors stem from a man between 18 and 29 years old with type 1 diabetes.

This sequence joins TRBV30 and TRBJ1-2; 7 bases map to TRBD1. J lost 4 bases, V lost 3 bases, and 11 bases had no gene match. The CDR3 loop spans 15 amino acids. CDR1 and CDR2 from the germline V gene are GTSNPN and SVGIG (reference sequence). CDR3 in DNA: TGTGCCTGGAGCCCAGCCCCACAGGGGACCTATGGCTACACCTTC. Encoded protein: CAWSPAPQGTYGYTF.

The J gene is TRBJ1-1, the V gene TRBV5-1; no definite D call. V was cut by 0 bases and J by 3 bases, with 9 bases left in between. The CDR3 has 14 amino acids. Germline CDR1 is SGHRS and CDR2 is YFSETQ. The CDR3 DNA is TGCGCCAGCAGCTTGGCTGGGATCGACACTGAAGCTTTCTTT. Translated, it gives CASSLAGIDTEAFF. Drawing the rest from reference TRBV5-1 and TRBJ1-1, the complete variable domain is KAGVTQTPRYLIKTRGQQVTLSCSPISGHRSVSWYQQTPGQGLQFLFEYFSETQRNKGNFPGRFSGRQFSNSRSEMNVSTLELGDSALYLCASSLAGIDTEAFFGQGTRLTVV.

This chain links TRBV10-3 with TRBJ2-2; D gene ambiguous. CDR3 length: 14 residues. Germline CDR1 is ENHRY and CDR2 is SYGVKD. V lost 6 bases and J lost 5, with 13 bases in between. CDR3 loop: CAISDPSVTGELFF. Written as DNA, the CDR3 is TGTGCCATCAGCGACCCTTCTGTAACCGGGGAGCTGTTTTTT.

There are a few counts of this clone. The rearrangement uses TRBV27 and TRBJ2-7; TRBD1 matches 10 bases. The CDR3 has 17 amino acids. The germline V gene has CDR1 MNHEY and CDR2 SMNVEV (reference sequence). The ends lost 5 bases at V and 2 bases at J; junction bases unmatched: 12. CDR3 in DNA: TGTGCCAGCAGTCCCTCCGGGGGACAGGGGTACCCCTACGAGCAGTACTTC. The encoded protein is CASSPSGGQGYPYEQYF.

A note on this clone: The same CDR3 can be traced to other DNA sequences in this sample. The chain is built from TRBV5-1 and TRBJ2-1; tentatively, D is TRBD2 (5 bases). Per the germline V gene, CDR1 is SGHRS and CDR2 is YFSETQ. V lost 0 bases, J lost 7 bases, and 8 bases lay in between. There are 13 residues in the CDR3. The CDR3 protein is CASSLVGGNEQFF. In nucleotides, the CDR3 is TGCGCCAGCAGCTTGGTAGGCGGGAATGAGCAGTTCTTC.

V is TRBV5-1 and J is TRBJ2-1; weak D call: TRBD2 (6 bases). CDR1 is SGHRS and CDR2 is YFSETQ in the germline V gene. Trimming shortened V by 1 base and J by 8 bases, and 10 bases separated the two germline ends. There are 13 residues in the CDR3. CDR3 in amino acids: CASSLSPSDEQFF. CDR3 bases: TGCGCCAGCAGCTTGTCTCCTAGCGATGAGCAGTTCTTC.

In DNA form, the CDR3 reads TGTGCCAGCAGTTTATGGACAGCTAGCACAGATACGCAGTATTTT. Translation: CASSLWTASTDTQYF. This chain connects TRBV28 to TRBJ2-3; D is possibly TRBD1 (5 bases). There are 15 residues in the CDR3. V was clipped by 0 bases and J by 0 bases, with 7 bases between them. Per the germline V gene, CDR1 is MDHEN and CDR2 is SYDVKM.

The rearrangement links TRBV4-2 to TRBJ2-3, with D unresolved. The V and J ends lost 0 bases and 2 bases respectively, with 9 bases between them. Germline V lookup: CDR1 LGHNA, CDR2 YNFKEQ. The CDR3 is 15 amino acids. CDR3 DNA: TGTGCCAGCAGCCAAGATCGGCAACCCACAGATACGCAGTATTTT. This translates into CASSQDRQPTDTQYF.

This clone came up a few times. The CDR3 is CAWSSSGTSPRTDTQYF. Written as DNA, the CDR3 is TGTGCCTGGAGTAGTTCCGGGACTAGCCCCCGCACAGATACGCAGTATTTT. This chain connects TRBV30 to TRBJ2-3; 9 bases are a match to TRBD2. The CDR3 length is 17 residues. Germline CDR1 is GTSNPN and CDR2 is SVGIG (reference sequence). The V segment lost 2 bases and the J segment 1 base; nucleotides outside the gene matches: 10.

This clone has a handful of counts. The V and J genes are TRBV30 and TRBJ2-1; TRBD1 is a possible D gene (5 bases). V was clipped by 1 base and J by 4 bases, with 14 bases between them. The germline gives CDR1 GTSNPN, CDR2 SVGIG (reference sequence). CDR3 length: 15 residues. The CDR3 reads CAWSGQGIPYNEQFF. The DNA for the CDR3 is TGTGCCTGGAGTGGGCAGGGTATTCCATACAATGAGCAGTTCTTC. Together with reference TRBV30 and TRBJ2-1, the CDR3 gives the full variable domain: SQTIHQWPATLVQPVGSPLSLECTVEGTSNPNLYWYRQAAGRGLQLLFYSVGIGQISSEVPQNLSASRPQDRQFILSSKKLLLSDSGFYLCAWSGQGIPYNEQFFGPGTRLTVL.

The V call is TRBV30, the J call TRBJ1-1, with a tentative D call TRBD1 (6 bases). The CDR3 covers 13 residues. The V and J ends lost 5 bases and 1 base respectively, with 11 bases between them. From germline, CDR1 is GTSNPN and CDR2 SVGIG (reference sequence). CDR3 coding DNA: TGTGCCTGGGGTAGGGGGTGGAACACTGAAGCTTTCTTT. It specifies CAWGRGWNTEAFF.

This clone showed up just a few times. The V gene is TRBV7-6, the J gene TRBJ2-5; D gene ambiguous. V was clipped by 5 bases and J by 2 bases, with 3 bases between them. The germline gives CDR1 SGHVS, CDR2 FNYEAQ. This CDR3 comprises 11 residues. The CDR3 loop reads CASSQQETQYF. For the CDR3, the DNA is TGTGCCAGCAGCCAACAAGAGACCCAGTACTTC.

Only a few counts were recorded for this clone. This chain connects TRBV7-9 to TRBJ1-2; D possibly corresponds to TRBD1 (6 bases). Germline V CDR1 and CDR2: SEHNR, FQNEAQ (reference sequence). This CDR3 spans 16 amino acids. The V end lost 5 bases, the J end lost 6 bases, and 22 bases lay between the germline ends. The CDR3 DNA sequence: TGTGCCAGCAGCCCTATGGGCCACAGGGATGAAGATGGCTACACCTTC. It codes for CASSPMGHRDEDGYTF.

The chain joins TRBV9 to TRBJ2-2; 12 bases are shared with TRBD2. Germline-derived CDR1 and CDR2 are SGDLS and YYNGEE. With V trimmed by 7 bases and J by 8 bases, 9 bases remained unmatched. The CDR3 runs to 15 residues. The CDR3 DNA sequence: TGTGCCAGCGGAAGGACTAGCGGGGATTTTGGGGAGCTGTTTTTT. It specifies CASGRTSGDFGELFF.